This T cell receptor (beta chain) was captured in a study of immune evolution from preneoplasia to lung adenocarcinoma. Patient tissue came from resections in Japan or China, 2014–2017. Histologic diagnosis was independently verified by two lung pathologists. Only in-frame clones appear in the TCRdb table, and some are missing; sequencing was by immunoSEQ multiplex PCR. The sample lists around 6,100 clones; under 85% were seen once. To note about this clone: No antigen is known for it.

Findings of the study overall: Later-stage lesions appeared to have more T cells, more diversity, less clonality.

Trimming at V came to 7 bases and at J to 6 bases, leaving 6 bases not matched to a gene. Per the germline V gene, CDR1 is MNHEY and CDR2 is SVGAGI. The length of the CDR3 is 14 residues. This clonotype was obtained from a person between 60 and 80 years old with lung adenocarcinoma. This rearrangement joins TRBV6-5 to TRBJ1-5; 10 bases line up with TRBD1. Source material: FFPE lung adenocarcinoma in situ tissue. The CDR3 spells CASTRQGAGQPQHF. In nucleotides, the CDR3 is TGTGCCAGCACCCGACAGGGGGCTGGTCAGCCCCAGCATTTT.